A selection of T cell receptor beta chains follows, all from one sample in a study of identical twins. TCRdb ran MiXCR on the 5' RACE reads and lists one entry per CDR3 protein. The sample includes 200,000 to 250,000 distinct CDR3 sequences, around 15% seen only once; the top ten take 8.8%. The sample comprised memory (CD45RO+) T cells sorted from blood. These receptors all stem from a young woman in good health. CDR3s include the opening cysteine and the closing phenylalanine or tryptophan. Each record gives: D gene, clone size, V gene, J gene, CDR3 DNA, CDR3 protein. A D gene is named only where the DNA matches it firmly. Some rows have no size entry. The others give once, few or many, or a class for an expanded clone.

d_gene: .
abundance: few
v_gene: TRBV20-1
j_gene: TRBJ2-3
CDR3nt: TGCAGTGCTATATTCGGCACAGATACGCAGTATTTT
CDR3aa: CSAIFGTDTQYF

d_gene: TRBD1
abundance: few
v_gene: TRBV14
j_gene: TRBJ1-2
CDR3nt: TGTGCCAGCAGCCAAGCCGGGACAGGGATGACCTATGGCTACACCTTC
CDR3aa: CASSQAGTGMTYGYTF

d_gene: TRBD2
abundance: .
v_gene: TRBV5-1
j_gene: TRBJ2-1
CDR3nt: TGCGCCAGCAGAAAAATAAGCGAGTCTAGCGGGGCGTACTACAATGAGCAGTCCTTC
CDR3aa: CASRKISESSGAYYNEQSF

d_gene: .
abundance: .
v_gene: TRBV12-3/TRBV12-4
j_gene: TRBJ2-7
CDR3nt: TGTGCCAGCAGTTTCGGTCGATCTATCTTTGGGGACGAGCAGTACTTC
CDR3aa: CASSFGRSIFGDEQYF

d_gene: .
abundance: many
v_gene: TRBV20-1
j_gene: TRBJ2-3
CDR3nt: TGCAGTGCAAGCTCGCCTGGCACAGATACGCAGTATTTT
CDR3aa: CSASSPGTDTQYF

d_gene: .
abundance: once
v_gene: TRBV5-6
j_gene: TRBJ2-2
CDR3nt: TGTGCCAGCAGCCACGAGCTCCACAGGGAGCTGTTTTTT
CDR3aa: CASSHELHRELFF

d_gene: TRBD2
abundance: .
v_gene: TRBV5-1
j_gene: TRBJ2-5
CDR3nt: TGCGCCAGCAGCTTGCTAGCGGGGTTCCAAGAGACCCAGTACTTC
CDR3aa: CASSLLAGFQETQYF

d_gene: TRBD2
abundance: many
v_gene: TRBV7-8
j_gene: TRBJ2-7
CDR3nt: TGTGCCAGCAGCCTCTTTTTAGCGGGAGACTACGAGCAGTACTTC
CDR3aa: CASSLFLAGDYEQYF

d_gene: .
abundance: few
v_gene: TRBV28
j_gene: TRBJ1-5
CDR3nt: TGTGCCAGCAATTGGTACATTAATCAGCCCCAGCATTTT
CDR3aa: CASNWYINQPQHF

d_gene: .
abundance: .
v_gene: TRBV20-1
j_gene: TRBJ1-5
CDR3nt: TGCAGTGCTGGAGAGGGGAATAGCAATCAGCCCCAGCATTTT
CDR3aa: CSAGEGNSNQPQHF

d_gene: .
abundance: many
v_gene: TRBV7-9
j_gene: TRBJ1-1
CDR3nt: TGTGCCAGCAGCTCACTACAGGAGACTGAAGCTTTCTTT
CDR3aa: CASSSLQETEAFF

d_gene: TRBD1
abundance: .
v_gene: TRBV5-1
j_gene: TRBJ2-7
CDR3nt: TGCGCCAGCAGCTACACAGGGGACGCCTACGAGCAGTACTTC
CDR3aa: CASSYTGDAYEQYF

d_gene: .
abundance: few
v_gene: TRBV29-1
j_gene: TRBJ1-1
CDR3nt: TGCAGCGTTGAAGATATTGGGAACACTGAAGCTTTCTTT
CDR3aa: CSVEDIGNTEAFF

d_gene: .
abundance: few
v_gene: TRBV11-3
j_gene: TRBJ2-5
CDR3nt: TGTGCCAGCAGCGAGATCCCACAGACCCAGTACTTC
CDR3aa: CASSEIPQTQYF

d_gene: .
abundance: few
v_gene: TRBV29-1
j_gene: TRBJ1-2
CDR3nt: TGCAGCGTTGTTCCCTCAAGGGCGGTCGGGGGCTACACCTTC
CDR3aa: CSVVPSRAVGGYTF

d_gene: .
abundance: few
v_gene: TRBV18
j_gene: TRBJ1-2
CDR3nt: TGTGCCAGCTCACCAGGTAGACAGTTGGACAACTATGGCTACACCTTC
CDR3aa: CASSPGRQLDNYGYTF

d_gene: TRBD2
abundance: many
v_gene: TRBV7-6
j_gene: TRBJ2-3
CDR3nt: TGTGCCAGCAGCTTAGGCGCCTTGAGCGGGAGTACAGATACGCAGTATTTT
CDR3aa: CASSLGALSGSTDTQYF

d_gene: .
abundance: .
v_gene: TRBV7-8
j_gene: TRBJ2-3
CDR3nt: TGTGCCAGCAGCTCCTATAGGGATACGCAGTATTTT
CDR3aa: CASSSYRDTQYF

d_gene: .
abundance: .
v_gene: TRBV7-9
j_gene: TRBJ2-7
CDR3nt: TGTGCCAGCAGCTCCTTTGGGGACTACGAGCAGTACTTC
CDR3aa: CASSSFGDYEQYF

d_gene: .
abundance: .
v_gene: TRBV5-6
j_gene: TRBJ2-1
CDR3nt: TGTGCCAGCAGCCGGGGAGCGAACAATGAGCAGTTCTTC
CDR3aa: CASSRGANNEQFF

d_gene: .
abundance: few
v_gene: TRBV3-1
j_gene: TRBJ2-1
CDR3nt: TGTGCCAGCAGCCAACGAGGTGGAGGGGGGGACGGCAATGAGCAGTTCTTC
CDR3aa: CASSQRGGGGDGNEQFF

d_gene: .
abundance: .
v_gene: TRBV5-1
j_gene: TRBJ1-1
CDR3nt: TGCGCCAGCACCCAGACAGGGAACACTGAAGCTTTCTTT
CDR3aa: CASTQTGNTEAFF

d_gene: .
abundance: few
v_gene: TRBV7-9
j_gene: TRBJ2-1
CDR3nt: TGTGCCAGCAGCTTAGGGTCCGGGGCGGGATCCTACAATGAGCAGTTCTTC
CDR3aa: CASSLGSGAGSYNEQFF

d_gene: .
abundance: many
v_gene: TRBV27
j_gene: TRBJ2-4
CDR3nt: TGTGCCAGCAGTCCCCGGACTGGAAACATTCAGTACTTC
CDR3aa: CASSPRTGNIQYF

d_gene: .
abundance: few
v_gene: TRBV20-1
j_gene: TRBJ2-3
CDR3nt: TGCAGTGCTCCCGCGCGTTTGGGGCAGTATTTT
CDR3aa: CSAPARLGQYF

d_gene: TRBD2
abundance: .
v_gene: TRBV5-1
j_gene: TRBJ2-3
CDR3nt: TGCGCCAGCAGCTTGGGACTAGCGGTAACAGATACGCAGTATTTT
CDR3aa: CASSLGLAVTDTQYF

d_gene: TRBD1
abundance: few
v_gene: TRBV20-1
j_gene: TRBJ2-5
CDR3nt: TGCAGTGCCCCGCGGAGGACAGGGTGGGAAGAGACCCAGTACTTC
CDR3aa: CSAPRRTGWEETQYF

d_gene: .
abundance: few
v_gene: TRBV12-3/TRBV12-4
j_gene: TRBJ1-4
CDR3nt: TGTGCCAGCAGTTTATCAGGGGCGTTTTTGGAAAAACTGTTTTTT
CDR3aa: CASSLSGAFLEKLFF